The 17 T cell receptor beta chains below were found in one sample sequenced in a study of OX40 agonist ivuxolimab in advanced cancers. The protocol was immunoSEQ multiplex PCR, while the TCRdb copy is restricted to in-frame clones and leaves out a portion. The sample carries fewer than 90,000 clones, 65% to 85% recorded once. Sample: CD4+ or CD8+ T cells sorted from blood, taken in a trial of the OX40 agonist ivuxolimab. The origin of the receptors is an adult with an advanced solid tumor such as melanoma, head and neck, liver or kidney cancer.

This sequence joins TRBV27 and TRBJ2-1; D unresolved. The CDR3 is 16 residues long. Trimming removed 0 bases at V and 3 bases at J, with 12 bases between. Germline V gives CDR1 MNHEY, CDR2 SMNVEV (reference sequence). As DNA, the CDR3 is TGTGCCAGCAGTTTATCGAGGCCGGTGGTCTACAATGAGCAGTTCTTC. It translates to CASSLSRPVVYNEQFF.

This clone has just one count. The rearrangement uses TRBV5-6 and TRBJ1-1; TRBD1 aligns across 8 bases. This CDR3 has 15 amino acids. With 4 bases clipped from V and 3 bases from J, the junction kept 8 bases outside the gene matches. CDR1 and CDR2 (germline): SGHDT, YYEEEE. CDR3 in amino acids: CASSTSTGADTEAFF. The CDR3 coding sequence is TGTGCCAGCAGCACTTCGACAGGGGCTGACACTGAAGCTTTCTTT.

This clone was observed a single time. The gene calls are TRBV2 and TRBJ2-3; no clear D gene. CDR1 is SNHLY and CDR2 is FYNNEI in the germline V gene. This CDR3 has 15 residues. Trimming pared 6 bases from V and 0 bases from J, leaving 13 bases between. The CDR3 region has the DNA TGTGCCAGCAGGCCCAGACTGGGGAGCACAGATACGCAGTATTTT. Protein product: CASRPRLGSTDTQYF.

This chain links TRBV28 with TRBJ1-1, with D perhaps matching TRBD1 (5 bases). Trimming removed 1 base at V and 0 bases at J, with 12 bases between. CDR1 is MDHEN, CDR2 SYDVKM, per germline. CDR3 size: 16 residues. The CDR3 region has the DNA TGTGCCAGCAGTTTATTGGCAGGGAATCTGAACACTGAAGCTTTCTTT. Its protein product is CASSLLAGNLNTEAFF.

This clone is a singleton in its sample. The chain couples TRBV9 to TRBJ2-5; 8 nucleotides match TRBD1. Germline-derived CDR1 and CDR2 are SGDLS and YYNGEE. V shed 8 bases and J 5 bases; nucleotides not matched to a gene: 17. There are 16 residues in the CDR3. The CDR3 region is CASGRVTGQEGETQYF. The CDR3 DNA reads as TGTGCCAGTGGACGCGTTACGGGACAGGAGGGGGAGACCCAGTACTTC.

The chain has TRBV7-2 and TRBJ2-7, with a tentative D call TRBD1 (5 bases). CDR3 length equals 11 residues. Per the germline V gene, CDR1 is SGHTA and CDR2 is FQGNSA. V was shortened by 6 bases and J by 6 bases, with 9 bases between the two germline ends. CDR3 sequence reads: CASRRTREQYF. In DNA form, the CDR3 reads TGTGCCAGCAGAAGGACACGCGAGCAGTACTTC. The full variable domain, rest sourced from reference TRBV7-2 and TRBJ2-7, is GAGVSQSPSNKVTEKGKDVELRCDPISGHTALYWYRQSLGQGLEFLIYFQGNSAPDKSGLPSDRFSAERTGGSVSTLTIQRTQQEDSAVYLCASRRTREQYFGPGTRLTVT.

This clone was counted a few times. The chain employs TRBV7-9 and TRBJ1-2; a weak D match, TRBD1 (6 bases). The V end lost 1 base, the J end lost 8 bases, and 20 bases lay between the germline ends. Germline CDR1 reads SEHNR; CDR2 reads FQNEAQ (reference sequence). The CDR3 has 16 amino acids. In DNA form, the CDR3 reads TGTGCCAGCAGCTTAGTGGTTGGCAGGGGCAAAGAGGGCTACACCTTC. This translates into CASSLVVGRGKEGYTF.

The rearrangement links TRBV6-6 to TRBJ2-1; D tentatively reads TRBD1 or TRBD2 (5 bases each). The V gene lost 11 bases and the J gene lost 4 bases, with 24 bases spanning the gap. Germline-derived CDR1 and CDR2 are MNHNY and SVGAGI (reference sequence). The CDR3 has 16 amino acids. The CDR3, as DNA: TGTGCCTCCAAAGAGCTAGCAGGGACCTTTTACAATGAGCAGTTCTTC. This encodes CASKELAGTFYNEQFF.

The chain joins TRBV18 to TRBJ1-1; 8 positions match TRBD1. Trimming removed 3 bases from V and 2 bases from J; junction bases left unmatched: 5. Germline V CDR1 and CDR2: KGHSH, LQKENI. CDR3 length: 15 residues. The CDR3 coding sequence is TGTGCCAGCTCACCCTGGACAGGGTTAAACACTGAAGCTTTCTTT. Amino acids: CASSPWTGLNTEAFF.

This clone has just one count. The V and J genes are TRBV19 and TRBJ2-2; 7 bases match TRBD2. The CDR3 is 16 residues long. V lost 9 bases, J lost 3 bases, and 13 bases stayed unmatched. Germline CDR1 LNHDA, CDR2 SQIVND (reference sequence). CDR3 sequence reads: CASRYRSGGDTGELFF. In DNA form, the CDR3 reads TGTGCCAGCAGATATCGGTCGGGGGGTGACACCGGGGAGCTGTTTTTT.

This rearrangement joins TRBV18 to TRBJ1-6; a weak D match, TRBD1 (6 bases). In germline, CDR1 is KGHSH, CDR2 LQKENI. The CDR3 has 16 residues. Trimming pared 3 bases from V and 7 bases from J, leaving 16 bases between. CDR3 loop: CASSPLPGGENSPLHF. Here the CDR3 DNA reads TGTGCCAGCTCACCCCTCCCCGGGGGCGAAAATTCACCCCTCCACTTT.

This chain links TRBV28 with TRBJ2-7; a possible D gene is TRBD1 (6 bases). The V gene's germline CDR1 is MDHEN and CDR2 SYDVKM. Trimming removed 7 bases at V and 0 bases at J, with 13 bases between. This CDR3 has 14 amino acids. DNA of the CDR3: TGTGCCAGCAACAGGGACCAGAGCTCCTACGAGCAGTACTTC. This encodes CASNRDQSSYEQYF. Looking up the rest from reference TRBV28 and TRBJ2-7 gives the full variable domain: DVKVTQSSRYLVKRTGEKVFLECVQDMDHENMFWYRQDPGLGLRLIYFSYDVKMKEKGDIPEGYSVSREKKERFSLILESASTNQTSMYLCASNRDQSSYEQYFGPGTRLTVT.

The chain joins TRBV19 to TRBJ1-5; D unresolved. V dropped 3 bases and J dropped 3 bases, with 9 bases sitting between them. This CDR3 has 14 amino acids. Germline V lookup: CDR1 LNHDA, CDR2 SQIVND (reference sequence). This chain's CDR3 is CASSIGQYNQPQHF. CDR3 coding DNA: TGTGCCAGTAGTATTGGCCAGTACAATCAGCCCCAGCATTTT.

The chain employs TRBV5-5 and TRBJ1-2; maybe TRBD1 (5 bases). Germline V gene lookup returns CDR1 SGHKS and CDR2 YYEKEE (reference sequence). The CDR3 loop spans 14 amino acids. V gave up 0 bases and J gave up 7 bases, with 13 bases separating them. The CDR3 coding sequence is TGTGCCAGCAGCTTGGGGGCAGGGAACAGTGGCTACACCTTC. This gives the protein CASSLGAGNSGYTF.

V and J are TRBV13 and TRBJ2-2; possible D gene TRBD2, 6 bases. The CDR3 loop spans 20 amino acids. Germline V CDR1 and CDR2: PRHDT, FYEKMQ (reference sequence). The germline V and J ends were trimmed by 2 bases and 0 bases, with 22 bases remaining between them. CDR3 loop: CASSLHNRRDGRTNTGELFF. As DNA, the CDR3 is TGTGCCAGCAGCTTACACAACCGGCGTGATGGGAGGACGAACACCGGGGAGCTGTTTTTT. Using reference TRBV13 and TRBJ2-2 for the parts outside the CDR3, the full variable domain is AAGVIQSPRHLIKEKRETATLKCYPIPRHDTVYWYQQGPGQDPQFLISFYEKMQSDKGSIPDRFSAQQFSDYHSELNMSSLELGDSALYFCASSLHNRRDGRTNTGELFFGEGSRLTVL.

V is TRBV2 and J is TRBJ2-1, with 7 bases fitting TRBD2. There are 15 residues in the CDR3. Trimming cost V 6 bases and J 2 bases; bases outside gene matches: 7. CDR1 and CDR2 (germline): SNHLY, FYNNEI. The CDR3 DNA sequence: TGTGCCAGCAGAGACAGCGGGGCCCCCTACAATGAGCAGTTCTTC. Protein sequence: CASRDSGAPYNEQFF.

V usage is TRBV29-1 and J usage is TRBJ2-6, with 8 bases identical to TRBD2. Trimming at V came to 5 bases and at J to 4 bases, leaving 4 bases not matched to a gene. The germline gives CDR1 SQVTM, CDR2 ANQGSEA. The CDR3 is 14 residues long. CDR3 nucleotide sequence: TGCAGCGTTTTGCGGGGGGCCGGGGCCAACGTCCTGACTTTC. This gives the protein CSVLRGAGANVLTF.